These T cell receptor beta chains were read from a single sample in a study of T cell repertoires in cytomegalovirus infection. TCRdb reprocessed the reads via MiXCR and lists one record per CDR3 protein. The sample lists roughly 630,000 distinct CDR3 sequences; 20% to 25% were seen once. Sequenced sample: CD8+ T cells from PBMCs. Receptors originate from a human donor in good health (CMV status not recorded). Some clones in this sample may be carry-over from other donors' samples. Each CDR3 is given with its conserved first and last residue. The order of the fields is V gene, D gene, clone size, CDR3 length, J gene, CDR3 DNA, CDR3 protein. A D gene is named only where the DNA matches it firmly. Part of the rows lack a size; the others show once, few, many or a class for expanded clones.

v_call: TRBV6-2/TRBV6-3; d_call: TRBD1; clone_size: -; cdr3_length: 19; j_call: TRBJ2-3; cdr3_nt: TGTGCCAGCAGTTCCCCTTTTCGTCGGGACAGGGAAGGGACAGATACGCAGTATTTT; cdr3_aa: CASSSPFRRDREGTDTQYF
v_call: TRBV4-3; d_call: -; clone_size: few; cdr3_length: 16; j_call: TRBJ1-2; cdr3_nt: TGCGCCAGCAGCCAAGAATTCGCAGGGAGCATAAATGGCTACACCTTC; cdr3_aa: CASSQEFAGSINGYTF
v_call: TRBV7-4; d_call: -; clone_size: many; cdr3_length: 10; j_call: TRBJ2-1; cdr3_nt: TGTGCCAGATGGGGGGATGAGCAGTTCTTC; cdr3_aa: CARWGDEQFF
v_call: TRBV5-6; d_call: -; clone_size: many; cdr3_length: 14; j_call: TRBJ2-1; cdr3_nt: TGTGCCAGCAGCTTGGTCGCCTCGTACAATGAGCAGTTCTTC; cdr3_aa: CASSLVASYNEQFF
v_call: TRBV7-6; d_call: -; clone_size: many; cdr3_length: 14; j_call: TRBJ2-7; cdr3_nt: TGTGCCAGCAGCCTCGGGACGGACTCCTACGAGCAGTACTTC; cdr3_aa: CASSLGTDSYEQYF
v_call: TRBV7-6; d_call: -; clone_size: many; cdr3_length: 15; j_call: TRBJ2-7; cdr3_nt: TGTGCCAGCAGCCCCTCCGGACCCGTGGGTGTCGAGCAGTACTTC; cdr3_aa: CASSPSGPVGVEQYF
v_call: TRBV11-2; d_call: TRBD2; clone_size: -; cdr3_length: 16; j_call: TRBJ2-3; cdr3_nt: TGTGCCAGCAGTCCCCCGGGACTAGCGGGCACAGATACGCAGTATTTT; cdr3_aa: CASSPPGLAGTDTQYF
v_call: TRBV12-3/TRBV12-4; d_call: TRBD1; clone_size: few; cdr3_length: 17; j_call: TRBJ2-1; cdr3_nt: TGTGCCAGCAGTTTACCGGTCTTGGGACAGGGATACAATGAGCAGTTCTTC; cdr3_aa: CASSLPVLGQGYNEQFF
v_call: TRBV20-1; d_call: -; clone_size: many; cdr3_length: 10; j_call: TRBJ1-2; cdr3_nt: TGCAGTGCTAGAGATGGGGGCTACACCTTC; cdr3_aa: CSARDGGYTF
v_call: TRBV6-5; d_call: -; clone_size: few; cdr3_length: 14; j_call: TRBJ2-1; cdr3_nt: TGTGCCAGCAGTTTGACAGAGGGGATTGTTGAGCAGTTCTTC; cdr3_aa: CASSLTEGIVEQFF
v_call: TRBV19; d_call: -; clone_size: -; cdr3_length: 12; j_call: TRBJ1-2; cdr3_nt: TGTGCCAGTTCTGCGGTGGACTATGGCTACACCTTC; cdr3_aa: CASSAVDYGYTF
v_call: TRBV7-6; d_call: -; clone_size: many; cdr3_length: 13; j_call: TRBJ2-7; cdr3_nt: TGTGCCAGCAGCTTGGACACCTCCTACGAGCAGTACTTC; cdr3_aa: CASSLDTSYEQYF
v_call: TRBV7-2; d_call: TRBD1; clone_size: -; cdr3_length: 15; j_call: TRBJ2-2; cdr3_nt: TGTGCCAACAGAACAGGGGTTTTAGTGCCCGGGGAGCTGTTTTTT; cdr3_aa: CANRTGVLVPGELFF
v_call: TRBV25-1; d_call: -; clone_size: -; cdr3_length: 12; j_call: TRBJ1-2; cdr3_nt: TGTGCCAGCAGCCGGGGGCTTTATGGCTACACCTTC; cdr3_aa: CASSRGLYGYTF
v_call: TRBV9; d_call: -; clone_size: -; cdr3_length: 15; j_call: TRBJ2-1; cdr3_nt: TGTGCCAGCAGCCCCGAGGGGAGTTACTACAATGAGCAGTTCTTC; cdr3_aa: CASSPEGSYYNEQFF
v_call: TRBV14; d_call: -; clone_size: -; cdr3_length: 14; j_call: TRBJ2-7; cdr3_nt: TGTGCCAGCAGCCTGGAAGGAGGAAATTACGAGCAGTACTTC; cdr3_aa: CASSLEGGNYEQYF
v_call: TRBV7-2; d_call: TRBD1; clone_size: many; cdr3_length: 18; j_call: TRBJ2-6; cdr3_nt: TGTGCCAGCTCCTTGGGAGACAGGGGGTTCTCTGGGGCCAACGTCCTGACTTTC; cdr3_aa: CASSLGDRGFSGANVLTF
v_call: TRBV7-9; d_call: TRBD1; clone_size: many; cdr3_length: 18; j_call: TRBJ2-1; cdr3_nt: TGTGCCAGCAGTTCGCCGGGACAGGGGTCTAGGCGGGTAAATGAGCAGTTCTTC; cdr3_aa: CASSSPGQGSRRVNEQFF
v_call: TRBV10-3; d_call: -; clone_size: -; cdr3_length: 12; j_call: TRBJ2-7; cdr3_nt: TGTGCCATCAGTGACAGTACCTACGAGCAGTACTTC; cdr3_aa: CAISDSTYEQYF
v_call: TRBV5-4; d_call: -; clone_size: -; cdr3_length: 15; j_call: TRBJ2-7; cdr3_nt: TGTGCCAGCAACTTGGCCGCGGGGGCAACCTACGAGCAGTACTTC; cdr3_aa: CASNLAAGATYEQYF
v_call: TRBV29-1; d_call: TRBD2; clone_size: -; cdr3_length: 16; j_call: TRBJ2-1; cdr3_nt: TGCAGCGTGGAAGGGACTAGCGGGGGGGCGGGGTATGAGCAGTTCTTC; cdr3_aa: CSVEGTSGGAGYEQFF
v_call: TRBV6-6; d_call: TRBD2; clone_size: few; cdr3_length: 18; j_call: TRBJ2-1; cdr3_nt: TGTGCCAGCAGTTACACTACTATTAGCGGGGGGGCCTACAATGAGCAGTTCTTC; cdr3_aa: CASSYTTISGGAYNEQFF
v_call: TRBV3-1; d_call: TRBD2; clone_size: -; cdr3_length: 17; j_call: TRBJ2-5; cdr3_nt: TGTGCCAGCAGCCAAGGACTAGCGGGGGGAAATGAGGAGACCCAGTACTTC; cdr3_aa: CASSQGLAGGNEETQYF
v_call: TRBV4-3; d_call: -; clone_size: -; cdr3_length: 14; j_call: TRBJ2-3; cdr3_nt: TGCGCCAGCAGCCAAGAGACACCCACAGATACGCAGTATTTT; cdr3_aa: CASSQETPTDTQYF
v_call: TRBV28; d_call: -; clone_size: -; cdr3_length: 16; j_call: TRBJ1-1; cdr3_nt: TGTGCCAGCAGGCCCACAGGAGTAATCATGAACACTGAAGCTTTCTTT; cdr3_aa: CASRPTGVIMNTEAFF
v_call: TRBV7-6; d_call: -; clone_size: many; cdr3_length: 14; j_call: TRBJ1-5; cdr3_nt: TGTGCCAGCAGCTTAACGGCTGGCAATCAGCCCCAGCATTTT; cdr3_aa: CASSLTAGNQPQHF
v_call: TRBV29-1; d_call: -; clone_size: -; cdr3_length: 12; j_call: TRBJ2-5; cdr3_nt: TGCAGCGTTGATGAAGGCTCGGGGACCCAGTACTTC; cdr3_aa: CSVDEGSGTQYF